This entry lists 31 T cell receptor beta chains sequenced from one sample in a study of lymphopenia after photon versus proton radiotherapy. Data came from immunoSEQ multiplex PCR; TCRdb stores just in-frame clones and leaves some out. The table includes tens of thousands of clones, approximately 84% detected once. The sample in question was peripheral blood, obtained from a patient treated with proton-based radiotherapy. The source is a man aged 60-69 years with pancreatic cancer.

The V gene is TRBV18, the J gene TRBJ1-1; TRBD1 agrees at 7 bases. The CDR3 is 15 residues long. Trimming at V came to 3 bases and at J to 3 bases, leaving 7 bases not matched to a gene. Germline CDR1 is KGHSH and CDR2 is LQKENI. This chain's CDR3 is CASSPTQGRDTEAFF. CDR3 coding DNA: TGTGCCAGCTCACCCACACAGGGGAGGGACACTGAAGCTTTCTTT.

The gene calls are TRBV30 and TRBJ2-7; D gene uncertain. Germline-derived CDR1 and CDR2 are GTSNPN and SVGIG (reference sequence). The CDR3 is made up of 11 amino acids. V was shortened by 7 bases and J by 9 bases, with 16 bases between the two germline ends. The CDR3 DNA reads TGTGCCTCAACAACTAAGGGAAGGCAGTACTTC. This codes for CASTTKGRQYF.

The genes are TRBV28 and TRBJ2-7; D tentatively reads TRBD1 or TRBD2 (6 bases each). The CDR3 covers 17 residues. Germline CDR1 is MDHEN and CDR2 is SYDVKM. Trimming removed 2 bases from V and 0 bases from J, with 17 bases in between. The CDR3 region is CASSLKGGLVSSYEQYF. In DNA, the CDR3 is TGTGCCAGCAGTTTAAAGGGGGGACTGGTCAGCTCCTACGAGCAGTACTTC.

This CDR3 is CASSPQGVRQETQYF. Written as DNA, the CDR3 is TGTGCCAGCAGCCCCCAGGGTGTCCGACAAGAGACCCAGTACTTC. The chain employs TRBV21-1 and TRBJ2-5; TRBD1 was called by the table and not checked on the DNA. TRBV21-1 is listed as a pseudogene. The CDR3 consists of 15 residues.

The chain joins TRBV9 to TRBJ1-4; D is unclear. Germline V gene data show CDR1 as SGDLS and CDR2 as YYNGEE. V lost 2 bases and J lost 8, with 10 bases in between. The CDR3 is made up of 13 amino acids. The CDR3 DNA is TGTGCCAGCAGCGTCGCTCCCGGGGAAAAACTGTTTTTT. It encodes CASSVAPGEKLFF.

The chain carries TRBV18 and TRBJ2-2, with D perhaps matching TRBD2 (5 bases). Trimming pared 2 bases from V and 5 bases from J, leaving 6 bases between. This CDR3 comprises 13 residues. Germline values: CDR1 KGHSH, CDR2 LQKENI. Written as DNA, the CDR3 is TGTGCCAGCTCACCATCGGGGACCGGGGAGCTGTTTTTT. Translated, it gives CASSPSGTGELFF.

This sequence joins TRBV10-3 and TRBJ2-3; 10 positions agree with TRBD1. The V segment lost 8 bases and the J segment 2 bases; nucleotides outside the gene matches: 7. Germline CDR1 and CDR2: ENHRY and SYGVKD. The CDR3 is made up of 15 amino acids. CDR3 amino acids: CAICGDRGPTDTQYF. In DNA form, the CDR3 reads TGTGCCATCTGTGGAGACAGGGGGCCCACAGATACGCAGTATTTT.

V usage is TRBV7-3 and J usage is TRBJ2-1, with 10 bases lining up with TRBD2. Germline trimming cut 2 bases from V and 7 bases from J; bases unmatched to any gene: 8. Germline CDR1 and CDR2: SGHTA and FQGTGA. CDR3 length: 16 amino acids. The CDR3 nucleotides are TGTGCCAGCAGCTTACAAGCGGGAGGGCCACGTAATGAGCAGTTCTTC. This gives the protein CASSLQAGGPRNEQFF.

V gene TRBV19 combines with J gene TRBJ1-4, with D unresolved. Trimming pared 1 base from V and 0 bases from J, leaving 12 bases between. This CDR3 contains 17 residues. CDR1 is LNHDA and CDR2 is SQIVND in the germline V gene (reference sequence). The DNA for the CDR3 is TGTGCCAGTAGTATAGGACGGATCGTTGCAACTAATGAAAAACTGTTTTTT. Protein sequence: CASSIGRIVATNEKLFF.

The gene calls are TRBV14 and TRBJ2-1, with D possibly matching TRBD1 (6 bases). The germline V and J ends were trimmed by 3 bases and 9 bases, with 9 bases remaining between them. Germline V gene data show CDR1 as SGHDN and CDR2 as FVKESK. This CDR3 region has 12 residues. CDR3 DNA: TGTGCCAGCAGCCAGGACAGCCTTGAGCAGTTCTTC. Protein sequence: CASSQDSLEQFF. The full variable domain, its missing parts supplied by reference TRBV14 and TRBJ2-1, is EAGVTQFPSHSVIEKGQTVTLRCDPISGHDNLYWYRRVMGKEIKFLLHFVKESKQDESGMPNNRFLAERTGGTYSTLKVQPAELEDSGVYFCASSQDSLEQFFGPGTRLTVL.

J is TRBJ2-3 and V is TRBV6-1; TRBD1 is a possible D gene (5 bases). V dropped 3 bases and J dropped 4 bases, with 14 bases sitting between them. From germline, CDR1 is MNHNS and CDR2 SASEGT. CDR3 size: 15 residues. CDR3 sequence reads: CASSDLDRTADTQYF. For the CDR3, the DNA is TGTGCCAGCAGTGATCTTGACAGAACAGCAGATACGCAGTATTTT.

The CDR3 spells CASGQNRANNYGYTF. The CDR3 region has the DNA TGTGCCAGCGGGCAGAACAGGGCCAATAACTATGGCTACACCTTC. V usage is TRBV6-5 and J usage is TRBJ1-2, with a weak D call TRBD1 (6 bases). The CDR3 totals 15 residues. Germline CDR1 reads MNHEY; CDR2 reads SVGAGI. V gave up 8 bases and J gave up 1 base, with 17 bases separating them.

The chain joins TRBV30 to TRBJ2-7; D is perhaps TRBD2 (5 bases). Germline assignment: CDR1 GTSNPN and CDR2 SVGIG (reference sequence). There are 12 residues in the CDR3. V gave up 0 bases and J gave up 3 bases, with 6 bases separating them. The CDR3 sequence is CAWSVTNYEQYF. CDR3 sequence (DNA): TGTGCCTGGAGTGTGACTAACTACGAGCAGTACTTC.

V is TRBV5-4 and J is TRBJ2-1; D not resolved. Looked up from germline, CDR1 is SGHNT and CDR2 is YYREEE (reference sequence). The V gene lost 4 bases and the J gene lost 0 bases, with 11 bases spanning the gap. The CDR3 runs to 15 residues. The DNA for the CDR3 is TGTGCCAGCAGCATCAGGAAAAGCTCCTACAATGAGCAGTTCTTC. Amino acids: CASSIRKSSYNEQFF.

The genes are TRBV28 and TRBJ1-2, with 7 nucleotides matching TRBD1. V was pared by 4 bases and J by 7 bases, with 0 bases of the junction left unmatched. Germline V gene sequence: CDR1 MDHEN, CDR2 SYDVKM. The CDR3 totals 11 residues. The chain's CDR3 is CASSYRGGYTF. The CDR3 DNA follows: TGTGCCAGCAGTTACAGGGGTGGCTACACCTTC.

This chain joins TRBV7-2 and TRBJ2-3; TRBD1 aligns across 7 bases. Germline trimming cut 4 bases from V and 5 bases from J; bases unmatched to any gene: 6. Germline V CDR1 and CDR2: SGHTA, FQGNSA. This CDR3 comprises 14 residues. CDR3 protein: CASSSDRAGDTQYF. CDR3 nucleotide sequence: TGTGCCAGCAGCTCCGACAGGGCGGGAGATACGCAGTATTTT.

The chain employs TRBV11-3 and TRBJ2-5, with 7 bases that match TRBD1. Per germline, CDR1 SGHNT and CDR2 YENEEA. The CDR3 extends over 16 amino acids. The V gene end was trimmed by 0 bases and the J gene end by 5 bases; junction bases not matched to a gene: 9. The CDR3 protein is CASSLDRGTLGETQYF. The CDR3 DNA is TGTGCCAGCAGCTTAGACAGGGGGACGCTGGGGGAGACCCAGTACTTC.

The gene calls are TRBV30 and TRBJ2-2; D is ambiguous. Per the germline V gene, CDR1 is GTSNPN and CDR2 is SVGIG (reference sequence). Trimming stripped 4 bases from V and 13 bases from J, with 31 bases between. The CDR3 totals 17 residues. As DNA, the CDR3 is TGTGCCTGGACCCCCTGGGGTCGTCCTCAACCTGGCGTGGGGCTGTTTTTT. Translation gives CAWTPWGRPQPGVGLFF.

This sequence joins TRBV5-1 and TRBJ2-6; D not certain. Trimming pared 0 bases from V and 0 bases from J, leaving 7 bases between. This CDR3 comprises 16 residues. The germline gives CDR1 SGHRS, CDR2 YFSETQ. The CDR3 coding sequence is TGCGCCAGCAGCTTGGCGGCGGTCTCTGGGGCCAACGTCCTGACTTTC. Its protein is CASSLAAVSGANVLTF.

The DNA for the CDR3 is TGCGCCAGCAGCCAAGACAACGCTTCCGGCTACACCTTC. Residues: CASSQDNASGYTF. The rearrangement links TRBV4-1 to TRBJ1-2; D unresolved. The CDR3 loop spans 13 amino acids. The V gene lost 0 bases and the J gene lost 8 bases, with 10 bases spanning the gap. Germline CDR1 and CDR2: MGHRA and YSYEKL.

The V gene is TRBV19, the J gene TRBJ1-1; no firm D call. The CDR3 is 14 amino acids. Trimming cost V 5 bases and J 1 base, with 11 bases left between them. CDR1 and CDR2 from the germline V gene are LNHDA and SQIVND (reference sequence). The CDR3: CASSSDRQNTEAFF. DNA of the CDR3: TGTGCCAGTAGTTCAGATCGACAGAACACTGAAGCTTTCTTT.

The chain has TRBV4-3 and TRBJ1-1; TRBD1 might be the D (6 bases). Germline loops: CDR1 LGHNA, CDR2 YSLEER. CDR3 length: 16 amino acids. The ends were cut back, 0 bases at V and 1 base at J, with 12 bases in the middle. The DNA for the CDR3 is TGCGCCAGCAGCCAAGATGGTGACAGGACGAACACTGAAGCTTTCTTT. This gives the protein CASSQDGDRTNTEAFF.

This clone was observed a few times. This chain links TRBV11-3 with TRBJ2-6, with 7 bases aligning to TRBD2. V lost 5 bases and J lost 4; bases outside the gene matches: 8. CDR3 length: 16 amino acids. CDR1 SGHNT and CDR2 YENEEA come from the germline V gene. CDR3 protein: CASSLVGGPGANVLTF. The CDR3 DNA reads TGTGCCAGCAGCCTAGTGGGAGGGCCCGGGGCCAACGTCCTGACTTTC.

In its sample, this clone was seen a few times. The CDR3 reads CASSPSLATRTEAFF. The CDR3 DNA follows: TGTGCCAGCAGCCCGTCGTTGGCTACTCGCACTGAAGCTTTCTTT. V gene TRBV5-6 combines with J gene TRBJ1-1; the D is unclear. The CDR3 covers 15 residues. V was trimmed by 4 bases and J by 4 bases, leaving 17 bases between them. The germline V gene has CDR1 SGHDT and CDR2 YYEEEE. The whole variable domain, remainder taken from reference TRBV5-6 and TRBJ1-1, is DAGVTQSPTHLIKTRGQQVTLRCSPKSGHDTVSWYQQALGQGPQFIFQYYEEEERQRGNFPDRFSGHQFPNYSSELNVNALLLGDSALYLCASSPSLATRTEAFFGQGTRLTVV.

The V and J genes are TRBV5-1 and TRBJ2-7, with TRBD1 matching over 7 bases. This CDR3 is 15 amino acids long. CDR1 and CDR2 (germline): SGHRS, YFSETQ. V shed 2 bases, J shed 2 bases, and the junction held 7 bases outside the gene matches. CDR3 loop: CASSFTGTVTYEQYF. CDR3 DNA: TGCGCCAGCAGCTTTACCGGGACAGTAACCTACGAGCAGTACTTC.

Written as DNA, the CDR3 is TGTGCCAGCGGGAGTTCCGGGCACACTGAAGCTTTCTTT. It is translated as CASGSSGHTEAFF. The chain recombines TRBV5-6 with TRBJ1-1; no clear D. Per germline, CDR1 SGHDT and CDR2 YYEEEE. The CDR3 is made up of 13 amino acids. Trimming took off 7 bases at V and 3 bases at J, with 13 bases between the two ends. Filled out from reference TRBV5-6 and TRBJ1-1, the complete variable domain reads DAGVTQSPTHLIKTRGQQVTLRCSPKSGHDTVSWYQQALGQGPQFIFQYYEEEERQRGNFPDRFSGHQFPNYSSELNVNALLLGDSALYLCASGSSGHTEAFFGQGTRLTVV.

This chain's CDR3 is CASSLLRTGELFF. For the CDR3, the DNA is TGTGCCAGCAGTTTATTACGAACCGGGGAGCTGTTTTTT. The chain combines TRBV27 with TRBJ2-2; D gene uncertain. This CDR3 contains 13 residues. Germline loops: CDR1 MNHEY, CDR2 SMNVEV (reference sequence). V was pared by 1 base and J by 5 bases, with 5 bases between.

The J gene is TRBJ2-7, the V gene TRBV29-1; 7 nucleotides align to TRBD2. The CDR3 is made up of 13 amino acids. CDR1 SQVTM and CDR2 ANQGSEA come from the germline V gene. CDR3: CISGGVSSYEQYF. The CDR3 nucleotides are TGCATCTCGGGGGGTGTCAGCTCCTACGAGCAGTACTTC.

The chain links TRBV5-6 to TRBJ2-5; D ambiguous. Trimming stripped 0 bases from V and 5 bases from J, with 8 bases between. Germline V lookup: CDR1 SGHDT, CDR2 YYEEEE. The CDR3 covers 13 residues. In nucleotides, the CDR3 is TGTGCCAGCAGCTTGGCCCCAACTGAGACCCAGTACTTC. Residues: CASSLAPTETQYF.

The rearrangement links TRBV15 to TRBJ1-2; tentative D call: TRBD1 (5 bases). CDR3 length equals 17 residues. V lost 2 bases to trimming and J lost 8 bases, with 24 bases between them. CDR1 and CDR2 from the germline V gene are LNHNV and YYDKDF (reference sequence). CDR3 nucleotide sequence: TGTGCCACCAGCAGACCCGGGATTCTTGGGGGGAGTGGAGGCTACACCTTC. Translation: CATSRPGILGGSGGYTF.

The rearrangement joins TRBV9 to TRBJ2-1; TRBD2 might be the D (5 bases). Trimming took off 0 bases at V and 13 bases at J, with 14 bases between the two ends. Germline lookup yields CDR1 SGDLS and CDR2 YYNGEE. The CDR3 has 13 residues. CDR3 bases: TGTGCCAGCAGCGTAGTTGATCGTACGGGACAGTTCTTC. Translated, it gives CASSVVDRTGQFF.